Listed here are 24 T cell receptor beta chains from one sample, sequenced in a study of cytomegalovirus exposure and HLA in healthy donors. PCR primers comprised 60 Vbeta and 13 Jbeta primers. Sequencing was performed with immunoSEQ multiplex PCR; in TCRdb, only in-frame clones are kept and a portion is missing. The profile shows about 140,000 clones, 70% to 75% of them singletons. Input material: PBMCs. The receptor set was obtained from a human donor in good health.

V is TRBV2 and J is TRBJ2-3; maybe TRBD1 (5 bases). The V gene lost 7 bases and the J gene lost 0 bases, with 14 bases spanning the gap. CDR1 SNHLY and CDR2 FYNNEI come from the germline V gene. The CDR3 loop spans 15 amino acids. This CDR3 reads CASTWQGLSTDTQYF. The CDR3 bases are TGTGCCAGCACCTGGCAGGGTCTAAGCACAGATACGCAGTATTTT.

This clone was counted a few times. V gene TRBV2 combines with J gene TRBJ1-1; a possible D gene is TRBD1 (5 bases). Germline V gene sequence: CDR1 SNHLY, CDR2 FYNNEI. Trimming removed 1 base from V and 5 bases from J, with 14 bases in between. This CDR3 has 15 amino acids. CDR3 nucleotides: TGTGCCAGCAGTGAAGGTCTATGGGGGGGAACTGAAGCTTTCTTT. It is translated as CASSEGLWGGTEAFF.

The chain is built from TRBV7-9 and TRBJ1-1; D is perhaps TRBD1 (6 bases). Germline CDR1 is SEHNR and CDR2 is FQNEAQ (reference sequence). V was shortened by 7 bases and J by 5 bases, with 14 bases between the two germline ends. The CDR3 length is 13 residues. The CDR3 loop reads CASNHPGDTEAFF. CDR3 DNA sequence: TGTGCCAGCAACCACCCAGGGGATACTGAAGCTTTCTTT. The variable domain in full, with the rest retrieved from reference TRBV7-9 and TRBJ1-1, is DTGVSQNPRHKITKRGQNVTFRCDPISEHNRLYWYRQTLGQGPEFLTYFQNEAQLEKSRLLSDRFSAERPKGSFSTLEIQRTEQGDSAMYLCASNHPGDTEAFFGQGTRLTVV.

The rearrangement joins TRBV6-1 to TRBJ2-1; 8 bases fit TRBD1. Losses at the gene ends were 6 bases for V and 6 bases for J; bases not matched to a gene: 7. CDR3 length equals 14 residues. Germline V gene data show CDR1 as MNHNS and CDR2 as SASEGT. The CDR3 sequence: CASSRTGYGNEQFF. Here the CDR3 DNA reads TGTGCCAGCAGCCGGACAGGGTACGGCAATGAGCAGTTCTTC.

This chain links TRBV2 with TRBJ2-7; D ambiguous. Trimming shortened V by 4 bases and J by 3 bases, and 7 bases separated the two germline ends. The germline CDR1 and CDR2 sequences are SNHLY and FYNNEI. The CDR3 has 12 residues. CDR3 coding DNA: TGTGCCAGCAGTGTCAGCGACTACGAGCAGTACTTC. This encodes CASSVSDYEQYF.

As to this clone: The junction departs from germline at one end; a sequencing error may be responsible. V gene TRBV2 combines with J gene TRBJ2-7; 7 bases match TRBD2. Germline assignment: CDR1 SNHLY and CDR2 FYNNEI. The CDR3 is 14 residues long. CDR3 loop: CASSEEGLPYEQYF. CDR3 in DNA: TGTGCCAGCAGCGAAGAGGGACTACCATACGAGCAGTACTTC.

The chain carries TRBV18 and TRBJ1-2; 8 positions agree with TRBD1. CDR3 size: 13 residues. The germline V gene encodes CDR1 KGHSH and CDR2 LQKENI. J was trimmed by 7 bases and V by 3 bases; bases with no gene match: 4. The CDR3, as DNA: TGTGCCAGCTCACCCACAGGGGGTGGTGGCTACACCTTC. Its protein product is CASSPTGGGGYTF.

This chain uses TRBV28 with TRBJ1-1, with a possible D match to TRBD1 (5 bases). V dropped 3 bases and J dropped 3 bases, with 11 bases sitting between them. The CDR3 loop spans 14 amino acids. Per the germline V gene, CDR1 is MDHEN and CDR2 is SYDVKM. The CDR3 protein is CASSLGGAHTEAFF. DNA of the CDR3: TGTGCCAGCAGTTTGGGAGGGGCCCACACTGAAGCTTTCTTT.

This clone was found once. The genes are TRBV5-5 and TRBJ2-5; TRBD2 is a possible D gene (5 bases). Per germline, CDR1 SGHKS and CDR2 YYEKEE (reference sequence). This CDR3 region has 16 residues. V dropped 0 bases and J dropped 0 bases, with 12 bases sitting between them. CDR3 loop: CASSLGTGSYQETQYF. In DNA, the CDR3 is TGTGCCAGCAGCTTGGGAACGGGATCGTACCAAGAGACCCAGTACTTC.

CDR3 in amino acids: CASSMTSGTGELFF. The CDR3 bases are TGTGCCAGTAGTATGACTAGCGGCACCGGGGAGCTGTTTTTT. This sequence joins TRBV19 and TRBJ2-2; 9 nucleotides agree with TRBD2. The CDR3 consists of 14 residues. With 3 bases clipped from V and 4 bases from J, the junction kept 0 bases outside the gene matches. CDR1 and CDR2 (germline): LNHDA, SQIVND (reference sequence).

The V gene is TRBV5-1, the J gene TRBJ1-2, with 7 nucleotides matching TRBD1. Germline CDR1 SGHRS, CDR2 YFSETQ. The junction had 7 bases not matched to a gene; V was cut back by 4 bases and J by 1 base. The CDR3 length is 15 residues. The CDR3 region is CASSTTGNFNYGYTF. Here the CDR3 DNA reads TGCGCCAGCAGCACGACAGGGAATTTTAACTATGGCTACACCTTC.

CDR3 in DNA: TGCGCCAGCAGCCATTTAGGGGGCGCCTCCTACAATGAGCAGTTCTTC. Its protein product is CASSHLGGASYNEQFF. The chain is built from TRBV4-1 and TRBJ2-1; 7 bases map to TRBD1. This CDR3 comprises 16 residues. Unmatched junction bases numbered 5, after V lost 3 bases and J lost 0 bases. From germline, CDR1 is MGHRA and CDR2 YSYEKL.

The chain carries TRBV7-6 and TRBJ1-6; 7 nucleotides align to TRBD1. V lost 3 bases to trimming and J lost 10 bases; unmatched junction nucleotides: 9. There are 15 residues in the CDR3. Germline CDR1 and CDR2: SGHVS and FNYEAQ. The CDR3 loop reads CASSFGDRAESPLHF. In DNA form, the CDR3 reads TGTGCCAGCAGCTTTGGCGACAGGGCAGAGTCACCCCTCCACTTT.

The chain employs TRBV9 and TRBJ2-7, with D perhaps TRBD2 (6 bases). Germline V gene lookup returns CDR1 SGDLS and CDR2 YYNGEE. This CDR3 is built from 13 residues. V was cut by 0 bases and J by 7 bases, with 11 bases left in between. CDR3 amino acids: CASSVDGRREQYF. DNA of the CDR3: TGTGCCAGCAGCGTAGATGGGAGGAGGGAGCAGTACTTC.

The chain carries TRBV13 and TRBJ1-2, with 8 bases that match TRBD1. Germline V lookup: CDR1 PRHDT, CDR2 FYEKMQ (reference sequence). Trimming removed 5 bases from V and 8 bases from J; junction bases left unmatched: 1. CDR3 size: 11 residues. CDR3 in DNA: TGTGCCAGCAGCAGGACAGGGGGCTACACCTTC. Its protein is CASSRTGGYTF.

The rearrangement uses TRBV11-2 and TRBJ2-5, with D unresolved. TRBJ2-7 matches the DNA end more closely, so the J call is doubtful. Germline V lookup: CDR1 SGHAT, CDR2 FQNNGV. This CDR3 spans 11 amino acids. The CDR3 here is CASSPGYEQYF. CDR3 bases: TGTGCCAGCAGCCCCGGGTACGAGCAGTACTTC.

The chain links TRBV5-6 to TRBJ2-5; 7 nucleotides line up with TRBD2. V shed 4 bases, J shed 5 bases, and the junction held 5 bases outside the gene matches. CDR3 length equals 13 residues. Germline CDR1 is SGHDT and CDR2 is YYEEEE. CDR3 in DNA: TGTGCCAGCAGCCAGACAGCGGGGGAGACCCAGTACTTC. It translates to CASSQTAGETQYF.

The chain combines TRBV5-4 with TRBJ2-7, with 8 bases that match TRBD2. J gave up 1 base and V 3 bases, and 6 bases lay outside the gene matches. The CDR3 spans 15 residues. Germline V gives CDR1 SGHNT, CDR2 YYREEE (reference sequence). The CDR3 region has the DNA TGTGCCAGCAGCTCGGGAGGGGGACTATCCTACGAGCAGTACTTC. Its protein product is CASSSGGGLSYEQYF.

This clone was found a few times. The chain combines TRBV5-1 with TRBJ2-7; tentatively, D is TRBD2 (6 bases). Germline V gene data show CDR1 as SGHRS and CDR2 as YFSETQ. V was trimmed by 0 bases and J by 0 bases, leaving 7 bases between them. CDR3 length: 14 amino acids. CDR3 amino acids: CASSLVGSSYEQYF. Here the CDR3 DNA reads TGCGCCAGCAGCTTGGTCGGGAGCTCCTACGAGCAGTACTTC.

The chain uses TRBV28 and TRBJ2-5, with 7 bases aligning to TRBD2. The DNA end is more similar to TRBJ2-7, so the J call may be wrong. CDR1 is MDHEN and CDR2 is SYDVKM in the germline V gene. This CDR3 has 13 residues. As DNA, the CDR3 is TGTGCCAGCAAGGCTAGCGGCTCCTACGAGCAGTACTTC. The encoded protein is CASKASGSYEQYF.

Of note for this clone: At one of its ends the junction is not consistent with the germline gene, which may arise from a read error. CDR3 loop: CASSVVADMQYF. Written as DNA, the CDR3 is TGTGCCAGCAGTGTGGTAGCAGATATGCAGTATTTT. The V gene is TRBV25-1, the J gene TRBJ2-3; D gene ambiguous. CDR1 MGHDK and CDR2 SYGVNS come from the germline V gene. The CDR3 has 12 residues. Based on the CDR3 plus reference TRBV25-1 and TRBJ2-3, the full variable domain is EADIYQTPRYLVIGTGKKITLECSQTMGHDKMYWYQQDPGMELHLIHYSYGVNSTEKGDLSSESTVSRIRTEHFPLTLESARPSHTSQYLCASSVVADMQYFGPGTRLTVL.

J is TRBJ2-7 and V is TRBV29-1; D not certain. Germline lookup yields CDR1 SQVTM and CDR2 ANQGSEA. This CDR3 has 12 amino acids. Deletions cut 5 bases from V and 2 bases from J, with 10 bases between. CDR3 protein: CSVLEVTYEQYF. The CDR3 coding sequence is TGCAGCGTTTTAGAGGTTACCTACGAGCAGTACTTC.

The chain links TRBV6-1 to TRBJ1-6; D is unresolved. Germline CDR1 MNHNS, CDR2 SASEGT. The CDR3 sequence is 15 residues long. The V gene lost 3 bases and the J gene lost 4 bases, with 10 bases spanning the gap. CDR3 sequence: CASSEMGPYNSPLHF. The CDR3 region has the DNA TGTGCCAGCAGTGAGATGGGCCCATATAATTCACCCCTCCACTTT.

This clone was recorded a few times. The CDR3 here is CASSLGAVQETQYF. In DNA, the CDR3 is TGTGCCAGCAGCTTGGGAGCGGTCCAAGAGACCCAGTACTTC. The chain combines TRBV7-9 with TRBJ2-5; possible D gene TRBD2, 5 bases. Germline loops: CDR1 SEHNR, CDR2 FQNEAQ (reference sequence). The CDR3 runs to 14 residues. The V gene lost 3 bases and the J gene lost 1 base, with 9 bases spanning the gap.